The 20 T cell receptor beta chains below all came from one sample that was sequenced in a study of shared clonotypes between healthy human individuals. Repertoires were generated with immunoSEQ multiplex PCR, while TCRdb's copy carries only in-frame clones and drops some. Of around 330,000 clones listed, over 65% are singletons. Sequencing was carried out using memory CD4+ T cells sorted from blood. Subset specified: CD45RA-negative fraction. These receptors were obtained from a man aged 25 to 40 in good health.

This chain links TRBV28 with TRBJ2-2; no clear D gene. The germline V and J ends were trimmed by 3 bases and 4 bases, with 12 bases remaining between them. From germline, CDR1 is MDHEN and CDR2 SYDVKM. This CDR3 is built from 15 residues. CDR3 nucleotide sequence: TGTGCCAGCAGTTTCCCCACAATGAGCACCGGGGAGCTGTTTTTT. Its protein is CASSFPTMSTGELFF. Filled out from reference TRBV28 and TRBJ2-2, the complete variable domain reads DVKVTQSSRYLVKRTGEKVFLECVQDMDHENMFWYRQDPGLGLRLIYFSYDVKMKEKGDIPEGYSVSREKKERFSLILESASTNQTSMYLCASSFPTMSTGELFFGEGSRLTVL.

This sequence joins TRBV20-1 and TRBJ2-1; 7 bases map to TRBD2. This CDR3 spans 11 amino acids. Losses at the gene ends were 3 bases for V and 10 bases for J; bases not matched to a gene: 3. CDR1 DFQATT and CDR2 SNEGSKA come from the germline V gene (reference sequence). The DNA for the CDR3 is TGCAGTGCTAGGGGACTAAAAGAGCAGTTCTTC. Its protein product is CSARGLKEQFF.

Only a few counts were recorded for this clone. V gene TRBV4-1 combines with J gene TRBJ1-4, with a tentative D call TRBD1 (5 bases). The V end was cut by 3 bases, the J end by 8 bases, with 10 bases between. Germline V lookup: CDR1 MGHRA, CDR2 YSYEKL. The CDR3 consists of 13 residues. The CDR3 DNA reads TGCGCCAGCAGCCAGCCGACAGAGGAAAAACTGTTTTTT. It codes for CASSQPTEEKLFF.

This sequence joins TRBV11-1 and TRBJ2-7; 7 bases align to TRBD2. This CDR3 comprises 15 residues. Losses at the gene ends were 2 bases for V and 3 bases for J; bases not matched to a gene: 7. Germline V lookup: CDR1 SGHAT, CDR2 FQDESV (reference sequence). CDR3 bases: TGTGCCAGCAGCTTACCGACATCGGGAGGCTACGAGCAGTACTTC. Translated: CASSLPTSGGYEQYF.

The chain carries TRBV4-1 and TRBJ2-1; 7 positions match TRBD2. The germline gives CDR1 MGHRA, CDR2 YSYEKL. CDR3 length: 15 amino acids. Losses at the gene ends were 5 bases for V and 9 bases for J; bases not matched to a gene: 13. The CDR3 DNA reads as TGCGCCAGCAGCTATTTCCTAGCGGAAAGGGGTGAGCAGTTCTTC. As protein: CASSYFLAERGEQFF.

V and J are TRBV27 and TRBJ2-7; 11 bases match TRBD2. CDR1 and CDR2 (germline): MNHEY, SMNVEV (reference sequence). The V gene end was trimmed by 3 bases and the J gene end by 6 bases; junction bases not matched to a gene: 7. CDR3 length: 15 residues. CDR3 region: CASSFSGRADSEQYF. The CDR3 bases are TGTGCCAGCAGTTTTAGCGGGAGGGCCGATTCCGAGCAGTACTTC.

The J gene is TRBJ1-5, the V gene TRBV10-2; D ambiguous. The CDR3 is made up of 13 amino acids. The V end lost 6 bases, the J end lost 5 bases, and 11 bases lay between the germline ends. In germline, CDR1 is WSHSY, CDR2 SAAADI. DNA of the CDR3: TGCGCCAGCAGACGATCCCTGGATCAGCCCCAGCATTTT. Protein sequence: CASRRSLDQPQHF.

The chain couples TRBV19 to TRBJ2-1; 11 bases align to TRBD2. V lost 7 bases to trimming and J lost 7 bases; unmatched junction nucleotides: 9. The CDR3 is 15 amino acids. Per the germline V gene, CDR1 is LNHDA and CDR2 is SQIVND (reference sequence). The CDR3 DNA reads as TGTGCCAGTACCCGACTAGCGGGACAAGTAAATGAGCAGTTCTTC. Its protein is CASTRLAGQVNEQFF. The whole variable domain, remainder taken from reference TRBV19 and TRBJ2-1, is DGGITQSPKYLFRKEGQNVTLSCEQNLNHDAMYWYRQDPGQGLRLIYYSQIVNDFQKGDIAEGYSVSREKKESFPLTVTSAQKNPTAFYLCASTRLAGQVNEQFFGPGTRLTVL.

The rearrangement uses TRBV9 and TRBJ2-1; 10 nucleotides agree with TRBD2. Germline V lookup: CDR1 SGDLS, CDR2 YYNGEE. The CDR3 is 13 amino acids. With 8 bases clipped from V and 3 bases from J, the junction kept 2 bases outside the gene matches. CDR3 sequence: CASGLADYNEQFF. In DNA, the CDR3 is TGTGCCAGTGGACTAGCGGACTACAATGAGCAGTTCTTC.

The chain joins TRBV4-3 to TRBJ2-1, with a possible D match to TRBD2 (5 bases). This CDR3 is built from 16 residues. Germline V gives CDR1 LGHNA, CDR2 YSLEER. Trimming pared 0 bases from V and 2 bases from J, leaving 11 bases between. In nucleotides, the CDR3 is TGCGCCAGCAGCCAAGACCCGGGGATCACCTACAATGAGCAGTTCTTC. Translated, it gives CASSQDPGITYNEQFF.

The chain joins TRBV6-1 to TRBJ1-1; no clear D. V lost 0 bases and J 10 bases, leaving 9 bases between the germline ends. There are 12 residues in the CDR3. Germline values: CDR1 MNHNS, CDR2 SASEGT. The CDR3 loop reads CASSEARFRAFF. The CDR3 DNA follows: TGTGCCAGCAGTGAAGCGCGGTTCAGAGCTTTCTTT.

This clone was detected only once. The CDR3 bases are TGTGCCAGCAGTTTAGGCGGAGAAGGAACAGATACGCAGTATTTT. Translated: CASSLGGEGTDTQYF. This chain uses TRBV28 with TRBJ2-3, with D hard to call. CDR3 length equals 15 residues. Germline CDR1 and CDR2: MDHEN and SYDVKM. The V and J ends lost 2 bases and 3 bases respectively, with 12 bases between them.

The chain is built from TRBV5-5 and TRBJ2-3, with D possibly TRBD2 on 6 matching bases. Trimming cost V 5 bases and J 4 bases, with 14 bases left between them. CDR3 length equals 14 residues. Germline CDR1 is SGHKS and CDR2 is YYEKEE (reference sequence). This chain's CDR3 is CASRPRLDSDTQYF. Here the CDR3 DNA reads TGTGCCAGCAGGCCCCGACTAGATTCAGATACGCAGTATTTT.

V usage is TRBV5-1 and J usage is TRBJ1-4; a possible D gene is TRBD1 (6 bases). The CDR3 extends over 17 amino acids. Germline V gene sequence: CDR1 SGHRS, CDR2 YFSETQ. V lost 0 bases, J lost 7 bases, and 19 bases lay in between. In DNA form, the CDR3 reads TGCGCCAGCAGCTTGGCCTTGGACAGCGGGCAAATTGAAAAACTGTTTTTT. It yields the protein CASSLALDSGQIEKLFF.

On this clone: The sample has other DNA sequences that encode this CDR3 too. The V gene is TRBV11-2, the J gene TRBJ2-7, with 8 bases lining up with TRBD1. The germline gives CDR1 SGHAT, CDR2 FQNNGV. The trim removed 4 bases at V and 4 bases at J, leaving 3 bases unmatched. This CDR3 is 13 amino acids long. CDR3 sequence reads: CASSSYRGYEQYF. CDR3 sequence (DNA): TGTGCCAGCAGCTCTTACAGGGGGTACGAGCAGTACTTC. The variable domain in full, completed from reference TRBV11-2 and TRBJ2-7, reads EAGVAQSPRYKIIEKRQSVAFWCNPISGHATLYWYQQILGQGPKLLIQFQNNGVVDDSQLPKDRFSAERLKGVDSTLKIQPAKLEDSAVYLCASSSYRGYEQYFGPGTRLTVT.

The CDR3 DNA reads TGTGCCAGCAGCCCCTTGGGGGAGACCCAGTACTTC. It is translated as CASSPLGETQYF. J is TRBJ2-5 and V is TRBV5-8; D call uncertain. This CDR3 contains 12 residues. Germline CDR1 is SGHTS and CDR2 is YDEGEE. V gave up 4 bases and J gave up 5 bases, with 9 bases separating them.

In regard to this clone: The same CDR3 is also encoded by other DNA sequences in this sample. The chain recombines TRBV5-1 with TRBJ2-7; the D gene is possibly TRBD2 (6 bases). Trimming removed 4 bases at V and 0 bases at J, with 14 bases between. Germline CDR1 SGHRS, CDR2 YFSETQ. The CDR3 runs to 15 residues. DNA for the CDR3: TGCGCCAGCAGCGGAACGGGACTCCGCTCCTACGAGCAGTACTTC. Its protein product is CASSGTGLRSYEQYF.

The chain recombines TRBV27 with TRBJ2-5, with D unclear. The CDR3 consists of 13 residues. CDR1 and CDR2 (germline): MNHEY, SMNVEV (reference sequence). With 6 bases removed from V and 5 bases from J, the gap between germline ends came to 13 bases. The CDR3 DNA sequence: TGTGCCAGCAGCCGCCAAATACTCGAGACCCAGTACTTC. Amino acid sequence: CASSRQILETQYF.

This chain links TRBV5-6 with TRBJ1-5; no clear D. The CDR3 has 14 residues. Looked up from germline, CDR1 is SGHDT and CDR2 is YYEEEE. Trimming pared 3 bases from V and 5 bases from J, leaving 12 bases between. In DNA, the CDR3 is TGTGCCAGCAGCTCGATCAAAGCGGATCAGCCCCAGCATTTT. It yields the protein CASSSIKADQPQHF.

The J gene is TRBJ2-7, the V gene TRBV20-1, with D maybe TRBD2 (5 bases). V dropped 4 bases and J dropped 5 bases, with 9 bases sitting between them. Germline V gene lookup returns CDR1 DFQATT and CDR2 SNEGSKA (reference sequence). CDR3 length equals 11 residues. The CDR3 protein is CSATTSNEQYF. DNA of the CDR3: TGCAGTGCTACTACTAGTAACGAGCAGTACTTC.